This paragraph covers one T cell receptor beta chain sequence. The data were obtained in a study of blood T cell repertoires in COVID-19. About the research overall: Sources were T cells, B-cell-depleted T cells, or PBMCs; the material itself was cDNA or gDNA.

Which cohort a participant joined came from the clinical history participants gave. Recovered Cohort 3 donors showed two negative PCRs, clearance, or symptom resolution. Sequencing used immunoSEQ multiplex PCR; TCRdb keeps in-frame clones, though not all of them. The table lists around 290,000 clones, under 90% of them singletons. The receptor was isolated from a woman in her forties who had recovered from COVID-19. The specimen was PBMCs or T cells enriched from blood (not recorded which).

The CDR3 here is CASSLVGGRGGSNEQFF. Here the CDR3 DNA reads TGCGCCAGCAGCTTGGTCGGCGGGCGGGGGGGCTCCAATGAGCAGTTCTTC. The V call is TRBV5-1, the J call TRBJ2-1, with TRBD2 matching 9 bases. Germline values: CDR1 SGHRS, CDR2 YFSETQ. Unmatched junction bases numbered 10, after V lost 0 bases and J lost 6 bases. This CDR3 region has 17 residues.